Listed below are T cell receptor beta chains from one sample, sequenced in a study of blood T cell repertoires in COVID-19. Generated by immunoSEQ multiplex PCR, the TCRdb table keeps only in-frame clones and is missing some. The table has 250,000 to 350,000 clones, 88% seen once. What was sequenced was peripheral blood. The receptors originated from a man younger than 35 with active or convalescent COVID-19. Both conserved end residues are part of each CDR3. A D gene is named only where the DNA matches it firmly. Expanded clones get a size class; other rows say once, few or many, or leave the size out.

abundance: NA; len: 14; d_gene: NA; v_gene: TRBV10-3; j_gene: TRBJ1-1; CDR3aa: CAIGGGGADTEAFF; CDR3nt: TGTGCCATCGGAGGCGGGGGGGCGGACACTGAAGCTTTCTTT
abundance: NA; len: 18; d_gene: TRBD2; v_gene: TRBV6-1; j_gene: TRBJ2-3; CDR3aa: CASSELERGGSRADTQYF; CDR3nt: TGTGCCAGCAGTGAATTAGAGCGGGGGGGATCTCGGGCAGATACGCAGTATTTT
abundance: once; len: 16; d_gene: TRBD2; v_gene: TRBV5-1; j_gene: TRBJ2-2; CDR3aa: CASSLEVAGSTGELFF; CDR3nt: TGCGCCAGCAGCTTGGAAGTAGCGGGGTCCACCGGGGAGCTGTTTTTT
abundance: NA; len: 16; d_gene: NA; v_gene: TRBV6-1; j_gene: TRBJ1-5; CDR3aa: CASSGDSAYSNQPQHF; CDR3nt: TGTGCCAGCAGTGGAGACAGTGCATATAGCAATCAGCCCCAGCATTTT
abundance: NA; len: 18; d_gene: NA; v_gene: TRBV5-4; j_gene: TRBJ2-3; CDR3aa: CASSLWSYGREDTDTQYF; CDR3nt: TGTGCCAGCAGCTTGTGGTCATACGGCCGGGAAGACACAGATACGCAGTATTTT
abundance: few; len: 15; d_gene: TRBD1; v_gene: TRBV2; j_gene: TRBJ1-3; CDR3aa: CASRLGQGVPNTIYF; CDR3nt: TGTGCCAGCAGACTAGGACAGGGGGTTCCAAACACCATATATTTT
abundance: NA; len: 13; d_gene: TRBD2; v_gene: TRBV12-3/TRBV12-4; j_gene: TRBJ2-3; CDR3aa: CASSRAGVDTQYF; CDR3nt: TGTGCCAGCAGTCGAGCGGGGGTGGATACGCAGTATTTT
abundance: NA; len: 15; d_gene: NA; v_gene: TRBV7-9; j_gene: TRBJ1-5; CDR3aa: CASSLGAGSNQPQHF; CDR3nt: TGTGCCAGCAGCTTAGGGGCAGGGAGCAATCAGCCCCAGCATTTT
abundance: NA; len: 15; d_gene: NA; v_gene: TRBV7-2; j_gene: TRBJ2-7; CDR3aa: CASSLDRGARYEQYF; CDR3nt: TGTGCCAGCAGCTTAGACCGGGGGGCTAGGTACGAGCAGTACTTC
abundance: NA; len: 14; d_gene: NA; v_gene: TRBV3-1/TRBV3-2; j_gene: TRBJ2-1; CDR3aa: CASSQENRVTGQFF; CDR3nt: TGTGCCAGCAGCCAAGAAAACAGGGTAACAGGGCAGTTCTTC
abundance: NA; len: 17; d_gene: TRBD1; v_gene: TRBV2; j_gene: TRBJ1-1; CDR3aa: CASSDIRSGQTFDEAFF; CDR3nt: TGTGCCAGCAGTGATATTAGATCGGGACAGACTTTTGATGAAGCTTTCTTT
abundance: NA; len: 16; d_gene: TRBD1; v_gene: TRBV6-4; j_gene: TRBJ1-3; CDR3aa: CASSDGGTGATNTIYF; CDR3nt: TGTGCCAGCAGTGACGGGGGGACAGGGGCCACGAACACCATATATTTT
abundance: NA; len: 15; d_gene: NA; v_gene: TRBV7-2; j_gene: TRBJ2-5; CDR3aa: CASSLYNPIQETQYF; CDR3nt: TGTGCCAGCAGCTTGTACAACCCGATCCAAGAGACCCAGTACTTC
abundance: NA; len: 12; d_gene: NA; v_gene: TRBV12-3/TRBV12-4; j_gene: TRBJ1-1; CDR3aa: CASSLGATEAFF; CDR3nt: TGTGCCAGCAGTTTGGGGGCCACTGAAGCTTTCTTT
abundance: NA; len: 11; d_gene: NA; v_gene: TRBV3-1/TRBV3-2; j_gene: TRBJ2-1; CDR3aa: CASSFGDEQFF; CDR3nt: TGTGCCAGCAGCTTCGGGGATGAGCAGTTCTTC
abundance: once; len: 19; d_gene: NA; v_gene: TRBV24-1; j_gene: TRBJ1-6; CDR3aa: CATRFRSFQRCSYNSPLHF; CDR3nt: TGTGCCACCAGATTTAGGAGCTTCCAGAGATGCTCCTATAATTCACCCCTCCACTTT
abundance: NA; len: 14; d_gene: NA; v_gene: TRBV11-3; j_gene: TRBJ1-1; CDR3aa: CASSLDSMNTEAFF; CDR3nt: TGTGCCAGCAGCTTAGACAGTATGAACACTGAAGCTTTCTTT
abundance: NA; len: 13; d_gene: NA; v_gene: TRBV20-1; j_gene: TRBJ2-3; CDR3aa: CSASTISTDTQYF; CDR3nt: TGCAGTGCTAGTACTATCAGCACAGATACGCAGTATTTT
abundance: NA; len: 13; d_gene: NA; v_gene: TRBV5-5; j_gene: TRBJ2-7; CDR3aa: CASSAGIGYEQYF; CDR3nt: TGTGCCAGCTCGGCGGGGATTGGGTACGAGCAGTACTTC
abundance: NA; len: 17; d_gene: TRBD1; v_gene: TRBV2; j_gene: TRBJ2-1; CDR3aa: CASSEVRDRGFVNEQFF; CDR3nt: TGTGCCAGCAGTGAAGTAAGGGACAGGGGGTTCGTTAATGAGCAGTTCTTC
abundance: NA; len: 17; d_gene: NA; v_gene: TRBV3-1/TRBV3-2; j_gene: TRBJ2-2; CDR3aa: CASSQDAVATLPGELFF; CDR3nt: TGTGCCAGCAGCCAAGACGCGGTAGCAACGTTGCCCGGGGAGCTGTTTTTT
abundance: NA; len: 15; d_gene: NA; v_gene: TRBV5-1; j_gene: TRBJ2-1; CDR3aa: CASSALSGAYNEQFF; CDR3nt: TGCGCCAGCAGCGCCCTTTCGGGGGCCTACAATGAGCAGTTCTTC
abundance: NA; len: 14; d_gene: TRBD2; v_gene: TRBV2; j_gene: TRBJ2-7; CDR3aa: CASYSGGASYEQYF; CDR3nt: TGTGCCAGCTATAGCGGGGGGGCTTCCTACGAGCAGTACTTC
abundance: NA; len: 15; d_gene: NA; v_gene: TRBV18; j_gene: TRBJ1-1; CDR3aa: CASSPGTGKNTEAFF; CDR3nt: TGTGCCAGCTCACCCGGAACAGGGAAGAACACTGAAGCTTTCTTT
abundance: NA; len: 16; d_gene: TRBD1; v_gene: TRBV4-1; j_gene: TRBJ1-1; CDR3aa: CASSQHSTGANTEAFF; CDR3nt: TGCGCCAGCAGCCAGCACTCTACAGGGGCGAACACTGAAGCTTTCTTT
abundance: NA; len: 13; d_gene: NA; v_gene: TRBV5-1; j_gene: TRBJ1-4; CDR3aa: CASSEPGAEKLFF; CDR3nt: TGCGCCAGCAGCGAGCCAGGGGCCGAAAAACTGTTTTTT
abundance: NA; len: 13; d_gene: NA; v_gene: TRBV3-1/TRBV3-2; j_gene: TRBJ1-1; CDR3aa: CASSHRGDTEAFF; CDR3nt: TGTGCCAGCAGCCACAGGGGTGACACTGAAGCTTTCTTT
abundance: NA; len: 14; d_gene: TRBD1; v_gene: TRBV27; j_gene: TRBJ1-5; CDR3aa: CASSSQGAFQPQHF; CDR3nt: TGTGCCAGCAGTTCACAGGGGGCGTTTCAGCCCCAGCATTTT
abundance: NA; len: 16; d_gene: TRBD2; v_gene: TRBV7-2; j_gene: TRBJ2-4; CDR3aa: CASTSDAASGGTIQYF; CDR3nt: TGTGCCAGCACCTCCGATGCGGCAAGCGGGGGGACAATTCAGTACTTC
abundance: once; len: 15; d_gene: NA; v_gene: TRBV5-1; j_gene: TRBJ2-5; CDR3aa: CASSFFGQHQETQYF; CDR3nt: TGCGCCAGCAGCTTTTTTGGGCAACATCAAGAGACCCAGTACTTC
abundance: NA; len: 15; d_gene: NA; v_gene: TRBV10-3; j_gene: TRBJ1-6; CDR3aa: CAINPGSSYNSPLHF; CDR3nt: TGTGCCATCAATCCGGGGAGCTCCTATAATTCACCCCTCCACTTT
abundance: NA; len: 11; d_gene: NA; v_gene: TRBV12-3/TRBV12-4; j_gene: TRBJ2-3; CDR3aa: CASSLTDTQYF; CDR3nt: TGTGCCAGCAGTCTCACAGATACGCAGTATTTT
abundance: NA; len: 13; d_gene: TRBD1; v_gene: TRBV4-3; j_gene: TRBJ1-1; CDR3aa: CASSQDWGQGAFF; CDR3nt: TGCGCCAGCAGCCAAGATTGGGGACAGGGGGCTTTCTTT
abundance: NA; len: 16; d_gene: NA; v_gene: TRBV7-3; j_gene: TRBJ2-1; CDR3aa: CASSLTQLTNYNEQFF; CDR3nt: TGTGCCAGCAGTTTAACCCAATTGACAAACTACAATGAGCAGTTCTTC
abundance: NA; len: 14; d_gene: NA; v_gene: TRBV14; j_gene: TRBJ2-1; CDR3aa: CASSQGFGSKGEFF; CDR3nt: TGTGCCAGCAGCCAAGGGTTCGGCAGTAAAGGGGAGTTCTTC
abundance: NA; len: 16; d_gene: NA; v_gene: TRBV28; j_gene: TRBJ1-5; CDR3aa: CASSLQGSYVRQPQHF; CDR3nt: TGTGCCAGCAGTTTACAGGGGAGCTACGTCCGCCAGCCCCAGCATTTT
abundance: NA; len: 15; d_gene: NA; v_gene: TRBV19; j_gene: TRBJ1-5; CDR3aa: CASNYRAALGQPQHF; CDR3nt: TGTGCCAGTAACTACAGGGCGGCTCTCGGGCAGCCCCAGCATTTT
abundance: NA; len: 16; d_gene: NA; v_gene: TRBV6-2/TRBV6-3; j_gene: TRBJ2-2; CDR3aa: CASSTWGSSNTGELFF; CDR3nt: TGTGCCAGCAGTACCTGGGGCAGTTCGAACACCGGGGAGCTGTTTTTT
abundance: NA; len: 14; d_gene: TRBD2; v_gene: TRBV12-5; j_gene: TRBJ2-1; CDR3aa: CASGLGRAWDEQFF; CDR3nt: TGTGCTAGTGGTTTAGGGAGGGCTTGGGATGAGCAGTTCTTC
abundance: NA; len: 18; d_gene: NA; v_gene: TRBV4-1; j_gene: TRBJ2-1; CDR3aa: CASSQESLVGGFVNEQFF; CDR3nt: TGCGCCAGCAGCCAAGAGTCCCTTGTAGGGGGATTCGTGAATGAGCAGTTCTTC
abundance: NA; len: 14; d_gene: NA; v_gene: TRBV27; j_gene: TRBJ1-5; CDR3aa: CASSLRGSNQPQHF; CDR3nt: TGTGCCAGCAGTTTACGGGGGAGCAATCAGCCCCAGCATTTT
abundance: NA; len: 14; d_gene: TRBD1; v_gene: TRBV9; j_gene: TRBJ2-1; CDR3aa: CASSGRDRGGEQFF; CDR3nt: TGTGCCAGCAGCGGCCGGGACAGGGGCGGTGAGCAGTTCTTC
abundance: NA; len: 16; d_gene: TRBD1; v_gene: TRBV9; j_gene: TRBJ1-3; CDR3aa: CASSPPDRGEGNTIYF; CDR3nt: TGTGCCAGCAGCCCACCGGACAGGGGCGAAGGAAACACCATATATTTT
abundance: NA; len: 12; d_gene: NA; v_gene: TRBV4-3; j_gene: TRBJ2-2; CDR3aa: CASSQQTGELFF; CDR3nt: TGCGCCAGCAGCCAACAGACCGGGGAGCTGTTTTTT
abundance: once; len: 17; d_gene: NA; v_gene: TRBV5-6; j_gene: TRBJ2-2; CDR3aa: CASSLAGLELNTGELFF; CDR3nt: TGTGCCAGCAGCTTGGCAGGGCTGGAATTGAACACCGGGGAGCTGTTTTTT
abundance: NA; len: 14; d_gene: NA; v_gene: TRBV5-1; j_gene: TRBJ1-2; CDR3aa: CASSLASANYGYTF; CDR3nt: TGCGCCAGCAGCTTGGCCTCGGCTAACTATGGCTACACCTTC
abundance: NA; len: 15; d_gene: NA; v_gene: TRBV3-1/TRBV3-2; j_gene: TRBJ1-1; CDR3aa: CASSTHQGTNTEAFF; CDR3nt: TGTGCCAGCAGCACGCATCAGGGTACTAACACTGAAGCTTTCTTT